Below are 21 T cell receptor beta chains sequenced from a single sample in a study of tumor-infiltrating lymphocytes in primary liver carcinoma. The blood RNA (from unsorted whole blood) was obtained, and germline DNA was also extracted. A constant-region primer primed TCR beta cDNA synthesis from about 0.55 ug of total RNA. Each TCR beta library was derived from three nested multiplex PCR rounds that employed slightly modified ARM-PCR. Researchers ran the first two PCR rounds for roughly 11 cycles each with TRBV1-TRBV30 forward primers and a C-beta reverse primer. TCRdb reprocessed the multiplex PCR reads with MiXCR, giving one entry per CDR3 protein. The sample has about 180,000 distinct CDR3 sequences, 50% to 75% seen once. Sequencing was performed on peripheral blood. Receptor source: a man in his forties or fifties with primary liver carcinoma and hepatitis B virus infection.

The chain carries TRBV11-2 and TRBJ2-3; 8 bases align to TRBD2. Germline V gene lookup returns CDR1 SGHAT and CDR2 FQNNGV. After removal of 5 bases from V and 4 bases from J, the junction contained 17 bases not matched to a gene. The CDR3 is made up of 18 amino acids. The CDR3 DNA sequence: TGTGCCAGCAGCATGGGGACTAGTGGGAAAACTAGCGCAGATACGCAGTATTTT. It specifies CASSMGTSGKTSADTQYF.

On this clonotype itself: One end of the junction does not line up with germline, which may come from a read error. The rearrangement links TRBV6-1 to TRBJ2-7, with D perhaps matching TRBD1 (6 bases). The CDR3 length is 13 residues. From germline, CDR1 is MNHNS and CDR2 SASEGT. The CDR3 DNA is TGTGTCAGCAGTGCCGACAGGACCTACGAGCAGTACTTC. Protein: CVSSADRTYEQYF.

In this sample, this clonotype turned up many times. V gene TRBV7-8 combines with J gene TRBJ1-3, with 10 bases matching TRBD1. Germline trimming cut 5 bases from V and 0 bases from J; bases unmatched to any gene: 7. This CDR3 contains 17 residues. Looked up from germline, CDR1 is SGHVS and CDR2 is FQNEAQ. The DNA of the CDR3 is TGTGCCAGCAGCCCCACCGGGACAGGGGTCTCTGGAAACACCATATATTTT. Protein sequence: CASSPTGTGVSGNTIYF.

The chain joins TRBV7-9 to TRBJ1-1; tentative D call: TRBD1 (6 bases). Germline V gene data show CDR1 as SEHNR and CDR2 as FQNEAQ (reference sequence). CDR3 size: 14 residues. V lost 4 bases, J lost 2 bases, and 11 bases lay in between. The CDR3 DNA follows: TGTGCCAGCAGCTCGACAGGACCTAACACTGAAGCTTTCTTT. This gives the protein CASSSTGPNTEAFF.

As to this clonotype: With a much larger clone just one base away, this may be a read error. The chain uses TRBV29-1 and TRBJ2-5; D unclear. Trimming removed 6 bases at V and 2 bases at J, with 16 bases between. Germline assignment: CDR1 SQVTM and CDR2 ANQGSEA. The CDR3 spans 14 residues. CDR3 residues: CSVPILDLQETQYF. The CDR3 bases are TGCAGCGTACCCATACTGGACCTACAAGAGACCCAGTACTTC. The complete variable domain, with remaining parts taken from reference TRBV29-1 and TRBJ2-5, reads SAVISQKPSRDICQRGTSLTIQCQVDSQVTMMFWYRQQPGQSLTLIATANQGSEATYESGFVIDKFPISRPNLTFSTLTVSNMSPEDSSIYLCSVPILDLQETQYFGPGTRLLVL.

This chain links TRBV6-5 with TRBJ2-5; 12 positions agree with TRBD2. This CDR3 spans 14 amino acids. V shed 6 bases, J shed 5 bases, and the junction held 4 bases outside the gene matches. Germline assignment: CDR1 MNHEY and CDR2 SVGAGI. CDR3 sequence (DNA): TGTGCCAGCAGCTATCTAGCGGGAGGGGAGACCCAGTACTTC. Translation gives CASSYLAGGETQYF.

This clonotype was found many times. The chain employs TRBV4-1 and TRBJ1-5, with a weak D call TRBD1 (5 bases). Germline V gene sequence: CDR1 MGHRA, CDR2 YSYEKL. This CDR3 comprises 16 residues. Trimming took 5 bases from V and 5 from J, leaving 19 bases between them. The CDR3 here is CASSLRQGIGHQPQHF. DNA for the CDR3: TGCGCCAGCAGCTTACGCCAGGGTATAGGGCATCAGCCCCAGCATTTT.

The chain joins TRBV5-1 to TRBJ2-1, with D unresolved. CDR3 size: 17 residues. Germline V gene sequence: CDR1 SGHRS, CDR2 YFSETQ. V lost 5 bases and J 3 bases, leaving 21 bases between the germline ends. In nucleotides, the CDR3 is TGCGCCAGCAGTAACATTCTCACTATCTCACTCTACAATGAGCAGTTCTTC. This translates into CASSNILTISLYNEQFF.

The chain joins TRBV6-6 to TRBJ1-5, with D uncertain. V lost 2 bases to trimming and J lost 4 bases, with 15 bases between them. Germline V gives CDR1 MNHNY, CDR2 SVGAGI (reference sequence). This CDR3 has 16 residues. This CDR3 is CASSYLGPLLNQPQHF. The CDR3 DNA reads as TGTGCCAGCAGTTACCTCGGACCGTTGCTAAATCAGCCCCAGCATTTT.

The CDR3 DNA follows: TGTGCCAGCAGCTTATCCGTTGGACTAGCGGGAGAGACCCAGTACTTC. Translated: CASSLSVGLAGETQYF. The V and J genes are TRBV11-2 and TRBJ2-5, with 11 bases lining up with TRBD2. Germline V gene data show CDR1 as SGHAT and CDR2 as FQNNGV. The J segment lost 4 bases and the V segment lost 2 bases, leaving 6 bases of the junction unmatched. The CDR3 covers 16 residues.

There are many counts of this clonotype. J is TRBJ2-7 and V is TRBV11-2, with a weak D call TRBD1 (5 bases). Germline V gene data show CDR1 as SGHAT and CDR2 as FQNNGV. The V end lost 5 bases, the J end lost 2 bases, and 16 bases lay between the germline ends. This CDR3 comprises 15 residues. The CDR3 loop is CASSQTGIGTYEQYF. CDR3 bases: TGTGCCAGCAGCCAAACAGGTATAGGGACCTACGAGCAGTACTTC.

The chain has TRBV10-3 and TRBJ2-7; 10 bases are shared with TRBD1. V dropped 4 bases and J dropped 4; count of bases not matched to a gene: 10. The germline gives CDR1 ENHRY, CDR2 SYGVKD. The CDR3 sequence is 16 residues long. CDR3 in amino acids: CAISGNRDRGLYEQYF. The CDR3 DNA reads as TGTGCCATCAGTGGCAACCGGGACAGGGGACTTTACGAGCAGTACTTC.

This sequence joins TRBV4-2 and TRBJ2-1, with 8 bases identical to TRBD2. After removal of 4 bases from V and 5 bases from J, the junction contained 7 bases not matched to a gene. Germline V CDR1 and CDR2: LGHNA, YNFKEQ. This CDR3 is 15 amino acids long. CDR3 nucleotide sequence: TGTGCCAGCAGCCCAGCAGCGGGAGTAGACAATGAGCAGTTCTTC. Protein sequence: CASSPAAGVDNEQFF.

The chain is built from TRBV7-2 and TRBJ2-1; 8 bases map to TRBD1. With V trimmed by 1 base and J by 3 bases, 23 bases remained unmatched. Per germline, CDR1 SGHTA and CDR2 FQGNSA. The CDR3 contains 22 residues. The DNA of the CDR3 is TGTGCCAGCAGCTTAGGACAGGGGTGGACAAACGAAAAGCGGAGTCTCTACAATGAGCAGTTCTTC. It specifies CASSLGQGWTNEKRSLYNEQFF.

This clonotype was recorded many times. The gene calls are TRBV11-2 and TRBJ2-7; D is perhaps TRBD1 (6 bases). V lost 5 bases and J lost 4, with 18 bases in between. Germline values: CDR1 SGHAT, CDR2 FQNNGV. The CDR3 covers 15 residues. The CDR3 region has the DNA TGTGCCAGCAGCGAACCCGGGACAAGCCAATACGAGCAGTACTTC. It specifies CASSEPGTSQYEQYF.

V is TRBV11-1 and J is TRBJ2-3; D is undetermined. This CDR3 region has 15 residues. V lost 3 bases to trimming and J lost 12 bases, with 22 bases between them. CDR1 and CDR2 from the germline V gene are SGHAT and FQDESV (reference sequence). CDR3 coding DNA: TGTGCCAGCAGCTTTACCCACCAAAACACAGATATACAGTATTTT. It codes for CASSFTHQNTDIQYF.

In regard to this clonotype: As the CDR3 is not closed by the conserved phenylalanine or tryptophan, this likely results from a read error. The chain carries TRBV11-2 and TRBJ2-7; 12 bases fit TRBD2. CDR1 and CDR2 (germline): SGHAT, FQNNGV. CDR3 length: 16 amino acids. V was pared by 3 bases and J by 3 bases, with 6 bases of the junction left unmatched. The CDR3 DNA reads as TGTGCCAGCAGCTTGGACTTGACTAGCGGGAGCTACGAGCAGTACCTC. Translation: CASSLDLTSGSYEQYL.

A remark on this clonotype: At one end the junction does not follow the germline gene, possibly because of a read error. The V gene is TRBV6-5, the J gene TRBJ2-5, with D tentatively TRBD1 or TRBD2 (5 bases each). Germline V gene lookup returns CDR1 MNHEY and CDR2 SVGAGI. CDR3 length: 13 residues. CDR3 sequence: CASHEGRQEAQYF. In DNA form, the CDR3 reads TGTGCCAGCCATGAGGGGAGACAAGAGGCCCAGTACTTC.

J is TRBJ1-5 and V is TRBV6-6, with 7 bases identical to TRBD1. This CDR3 region has 17 residues. In germline, CDR1 is MNHNY, CDR2 SVGAGI (reference sequence). The V and J ends lost 5 bases and 3 bases, in that order; junction bases with no gene match: 13. CDR3 DNA: TGTGCCAGCAGTCCCGGGGACAGCATGCCGAACAATCAGCCCCAGCATTTT. Translated, it gives CASSPGDSMPNNQPQHF.

J is TRBJ2-1 and V is TRBV12-3 or TRBV12-4, with TRBD2 as a possible D gene (5 bases). V was clipped by 1 base and J by 9 bases, with 7 bases between them. This CDR3 has 12 amino acids. CDR3: CASSLGGIEQFF. The CDR3 coding sequence is TGTGCCAGCAGTTTAGGAGGGATTGAGCAGTTCTTC.

Note on this clonotype: At one end the junction does not follow the germline gene, possibly because of a read error. The chain couples TRBV4-2 to TRBJ2-1; a possible D gene is TRBD2 (6 bases). This CDR3 comprises 13 residues. In germline, CDR1 is LGHNA, CDR2 YNFKEQ. CDR3 bases: TGTGCCAGCAGCCGGGAGGTTTACAATGAGCGGTTCTTC. This gives the protein CASSREVYNERFF.